This T cell receptor (beta chain) was sequenced in a study of blood T cell repertoires in COVID-19 (dated by TCRdb to 2018 to 2021). In the study overall: Collaborator samples came from the United States, Italy and Spain and covered acute and convalescent phases of COVID-19. The samples were drawn from two sources: the first 160 participants of the ongoing ImmuneRACE study, and some 1,300 subjects contributed by 6 global collaborators. Sample metadata almost always included a de-identified subject ID, COVID-19 status, age in years and sex. Where available, HLA class I and class II types were taken from metadata supplied by the sample provider and were not determined by assay-based typing. The prospective study material was composed of cDNA or gDNA derived from T cells, B-cell-depleted T cells, or PBMCs. The dataset comprised deeply sampled blood TCRbeta repertoires from subjects exposed to, actively infected with, or recovered from COVID-19. A freely available public database, intended as a resource for researchers studying the immune response to SARS-CoV-2, is where the repertoires were released.

Results the study describes overall, beyond this receptor: The quantity of clinical and demographic metadata differed by source and by participant and was supplied without curation.

V was cut back by 3 bases and J by 5 bases, leaving a gap of 15 bases between them. The germline V gene (reference sequence) gives CDR1 as LNHNV and CDR2 as YYDKDF. The CDR3 measures 15 amino acids from cysteine to phenylalanine. Only CDR3 DNA remains: 45 bases, in frame from the first base. This clone was detected only once. Its antigen has not been determined. It has no much larger one-base neighbor in the sample; base qualities were not kept. A second Seattle source provided samples from volunteer blood donors who had recovered from COVID-19. Each collaborating institution followed its own protocols to collect whole blood in K2EDTA tubes. For TCRbeta analysis, collaborators shipped samples as frozen whole blood, isolated PBMCs, or DNA extracted from either of those sample types. TCRbeta CDR3 regions were amplified from genomic DNA by means of the immunoSEQ Assay, a bias-controlled multiplex PCR. Per the original workflow: Nucleated cell counts per sample were estimated from amplification of reference gene primers within the assay. Sequence reads were collapsed and filtered to measure the absolute abundance of every unique TCRbeta CDR3 rearrangement. For each sample, productive Simpson clonality was calculated as the square root of Simpson's diversity index over productive rearrangements. Entries here come from immuneACCESS through TCRdb and include only in-frame sequences with V and J called. Some clones fail to appear in such tables; in the studies checked, an unresolved V gene covers under half of the shortfall, and the cause of the remainder is unknown. That table gives V, J and clone size, and the DNA gave D and trimming. This sample is represented by approximately 250,000 clones; around 83% of them were singletons. About 2% of the sample rests with the top ten.

The chain joins TRBV15 to TRBJ2-3, and TRBD2 may be the D gene, going by 5 matching bases. This receptor was taken from a man aged 35-49 years who had recovered from COVID-19. The sample consisted of peripheral blood. The nucleotides are TGTGCCACCAGCAGCCCCAGAGGGCTTAAAGATACGCAGTATTTT. Its product reads: CATSSPRGLKDTQYF.